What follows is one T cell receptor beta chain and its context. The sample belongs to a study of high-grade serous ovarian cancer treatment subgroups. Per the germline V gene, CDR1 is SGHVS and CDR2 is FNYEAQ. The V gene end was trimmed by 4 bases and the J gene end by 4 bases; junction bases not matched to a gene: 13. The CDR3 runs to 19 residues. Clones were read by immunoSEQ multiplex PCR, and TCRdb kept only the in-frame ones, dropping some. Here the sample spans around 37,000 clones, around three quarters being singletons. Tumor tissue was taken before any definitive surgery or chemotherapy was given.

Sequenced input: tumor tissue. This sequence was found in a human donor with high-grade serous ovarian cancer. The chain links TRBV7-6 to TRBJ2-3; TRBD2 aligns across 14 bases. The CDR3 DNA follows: TGTGCCAGCAGCTCGACGCCGGGACTAGCGGGAGCCGGGCCAGATACGCAGTATTTT. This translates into CASSSTPGLAGAGPDTQYF. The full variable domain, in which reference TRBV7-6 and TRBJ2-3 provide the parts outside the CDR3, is GAGVSQSPRYKVTKRGQDVALRCDPISGHVSLYWYRQALGQGPEFLTYFNYEAQQDKSGLPNDRFSAERPEGSISTLTIQRTEQRDSAMYRCASSSTPGLAGAGPDTQYFGPGTRLTVL.